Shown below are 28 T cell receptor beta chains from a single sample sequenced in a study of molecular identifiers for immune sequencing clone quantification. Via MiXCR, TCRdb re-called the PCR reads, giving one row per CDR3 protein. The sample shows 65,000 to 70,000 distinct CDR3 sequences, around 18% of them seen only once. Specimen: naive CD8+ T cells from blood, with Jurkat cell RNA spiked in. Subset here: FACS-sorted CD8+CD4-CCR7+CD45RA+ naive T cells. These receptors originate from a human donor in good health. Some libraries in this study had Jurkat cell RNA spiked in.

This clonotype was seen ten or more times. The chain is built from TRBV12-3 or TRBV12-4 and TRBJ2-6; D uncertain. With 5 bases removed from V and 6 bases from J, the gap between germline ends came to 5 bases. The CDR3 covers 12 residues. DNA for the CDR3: TGTGCCAGCAGTGGCCTGGCCAACGTCCTGACTTTC. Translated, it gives CASSGLANVLTF.

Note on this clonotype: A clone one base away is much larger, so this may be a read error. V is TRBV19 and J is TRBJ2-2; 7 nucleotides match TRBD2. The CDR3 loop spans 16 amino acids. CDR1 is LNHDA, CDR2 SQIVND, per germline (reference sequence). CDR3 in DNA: TGTGCCAGTAGTATAATCCTAGCGGCGAACACCGGGGAGCCGTTTTTT. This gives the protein CASSIILAANTGEPFF.

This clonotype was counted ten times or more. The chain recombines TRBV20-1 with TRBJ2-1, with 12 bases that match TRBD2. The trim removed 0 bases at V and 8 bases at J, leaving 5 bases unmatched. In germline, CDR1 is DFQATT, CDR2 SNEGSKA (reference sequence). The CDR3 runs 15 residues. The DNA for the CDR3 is TGCAGTGCTAGAGATCCAGGACTAGCGGGATATGAGCAGTTCTTC. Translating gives CSARDPGLAGYEQFF.

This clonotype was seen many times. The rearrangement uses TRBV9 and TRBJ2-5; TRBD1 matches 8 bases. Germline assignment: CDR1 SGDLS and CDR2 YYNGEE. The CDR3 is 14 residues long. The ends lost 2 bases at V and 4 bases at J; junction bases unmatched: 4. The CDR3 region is CASSVATGGETQYF. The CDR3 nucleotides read TGTGCCAGCAGCGTTGCCACAGGGGGAGAGACCCAGTACTTC. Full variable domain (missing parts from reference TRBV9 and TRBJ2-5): DSGVTQTPKHLITATGQRVTLRCSPRSGDLSVYWYQQSLDQGLQFLIQYYNGEERAKGNILERFSAQQFPDLHSELNLSSLELGDSALYFCASSVATGGETQYFGPGTRLLVL.

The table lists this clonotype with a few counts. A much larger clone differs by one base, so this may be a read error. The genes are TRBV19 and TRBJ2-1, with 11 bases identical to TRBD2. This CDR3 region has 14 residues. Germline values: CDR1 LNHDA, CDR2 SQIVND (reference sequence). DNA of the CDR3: TGTGCCAGTAGGCTACTAGCGGGAGTGAATGAGCGGTTCTTC. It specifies CASRLLAGVNERFF.

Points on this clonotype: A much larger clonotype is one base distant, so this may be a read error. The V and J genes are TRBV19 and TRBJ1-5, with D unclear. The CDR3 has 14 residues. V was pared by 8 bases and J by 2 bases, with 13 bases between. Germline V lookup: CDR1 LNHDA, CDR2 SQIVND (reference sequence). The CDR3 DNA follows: TGTGCCAGTCAGAGAGGGTGGGGCAATCAGCCCCAGCATTTT. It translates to CASQRGWGNQPQHF.

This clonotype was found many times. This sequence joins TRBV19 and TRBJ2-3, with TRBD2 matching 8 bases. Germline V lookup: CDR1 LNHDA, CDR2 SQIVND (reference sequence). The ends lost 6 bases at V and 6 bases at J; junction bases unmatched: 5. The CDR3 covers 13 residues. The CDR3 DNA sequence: TGTGCCAGTAGCAGGACTAGCCCGGATACGCAGTATTTT. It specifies CASSRTSPDTQYF.

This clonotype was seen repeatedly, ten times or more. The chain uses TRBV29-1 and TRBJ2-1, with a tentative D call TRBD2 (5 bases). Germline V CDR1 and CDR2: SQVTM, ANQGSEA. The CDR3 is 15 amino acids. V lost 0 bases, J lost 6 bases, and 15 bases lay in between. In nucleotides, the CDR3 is TGCAGCGTTGAAGATCCCCTAGCTTCGGGCAATGAGCAGTTCTTC. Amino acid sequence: CSVEDPLASGNEQFF.

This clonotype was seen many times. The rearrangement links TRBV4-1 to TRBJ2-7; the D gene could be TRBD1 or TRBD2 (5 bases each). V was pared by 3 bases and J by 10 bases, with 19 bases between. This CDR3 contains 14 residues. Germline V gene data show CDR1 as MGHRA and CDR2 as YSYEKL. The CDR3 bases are TGCGCCAGCAGCCATGACCGGGACGCCCTCGACCAGTACTTC. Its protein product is CASSHDRDALDQYF.

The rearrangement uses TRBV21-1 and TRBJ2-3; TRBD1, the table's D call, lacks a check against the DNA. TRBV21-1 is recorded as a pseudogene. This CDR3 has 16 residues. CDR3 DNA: TGTGCCAGCAGCAATGCAGGGGTAAAGTCATCAGATACGCAGTATTTT. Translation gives CASSNAGVKSSDTQYF.

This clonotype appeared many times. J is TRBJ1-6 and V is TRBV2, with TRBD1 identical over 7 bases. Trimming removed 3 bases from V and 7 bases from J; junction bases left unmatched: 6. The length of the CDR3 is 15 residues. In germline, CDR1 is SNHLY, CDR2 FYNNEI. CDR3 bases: TGTGCCAGCAGTGAGGACAGGTCCCCGAATTCACCCCTCCACTTT. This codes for CASSEDRSPNSPLHF.

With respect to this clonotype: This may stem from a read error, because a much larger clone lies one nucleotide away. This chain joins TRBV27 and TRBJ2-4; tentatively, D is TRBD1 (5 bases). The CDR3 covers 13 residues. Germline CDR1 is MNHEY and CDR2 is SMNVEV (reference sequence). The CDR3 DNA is TGTGTCAGCAGTTTGGAGACAGCCCATATTCAGTACTTC. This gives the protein CVSSLETAHIQYF.

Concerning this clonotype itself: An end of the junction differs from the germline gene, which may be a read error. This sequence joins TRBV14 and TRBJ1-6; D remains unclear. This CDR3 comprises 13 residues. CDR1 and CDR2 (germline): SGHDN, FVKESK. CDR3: CAGLGIHNSPIHF. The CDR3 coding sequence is TGTGCCGGACTCGGGATCCATAATTCACCCATCCACTTT. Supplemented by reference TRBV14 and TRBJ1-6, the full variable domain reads EAGVTQFPSHSVIEKGQTVTLRCDPISGHDNLYWYRRVMGKEIKFLLHFVKESKQDESGMPNNRFLAERTGGTYSTLKVQPAELEDSGVYFCAGLGIHNSPIHFGNGTRLTVT.

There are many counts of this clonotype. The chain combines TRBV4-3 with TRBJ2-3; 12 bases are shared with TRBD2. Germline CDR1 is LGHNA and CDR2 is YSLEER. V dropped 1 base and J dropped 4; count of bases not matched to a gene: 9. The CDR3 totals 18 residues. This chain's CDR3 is CASSQGPSGRVAADTQYF. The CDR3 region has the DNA TGCGCCAGCAGCCAAGGCCCTAGCGGGAGGGTTGCCGCAGATACGCAGTATTTT.

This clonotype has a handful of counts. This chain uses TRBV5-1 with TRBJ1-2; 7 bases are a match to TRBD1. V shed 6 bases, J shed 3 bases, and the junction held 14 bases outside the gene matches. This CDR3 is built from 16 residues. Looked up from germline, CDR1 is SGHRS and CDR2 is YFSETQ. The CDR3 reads CASNWIPEGAHYGYTF. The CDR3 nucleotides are TGCGCCAGCAACTGGATTCCCGAGGGGGCCCACTATGGCTACACCTTC. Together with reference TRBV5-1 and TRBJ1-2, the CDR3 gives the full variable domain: KAGVTQTPRYLIKTRGQQVTLSCSPISGHRSVSWYQQTPGQGLQFLFEYFSETQRNKGNFPGRFSGRQFSNSRSEMNVSTLELGDSALYLCASNWIPEGAHYGYTFGSGTRLTVV.

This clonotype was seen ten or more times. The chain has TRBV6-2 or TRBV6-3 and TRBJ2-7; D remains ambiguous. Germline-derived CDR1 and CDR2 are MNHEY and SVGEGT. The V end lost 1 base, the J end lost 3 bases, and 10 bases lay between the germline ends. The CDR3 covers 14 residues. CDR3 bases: TGTGCCAGCAGTTACTACGGCAGTAGCTACGAGCAGTACTTC. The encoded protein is CASSYYGSSYEQYF.

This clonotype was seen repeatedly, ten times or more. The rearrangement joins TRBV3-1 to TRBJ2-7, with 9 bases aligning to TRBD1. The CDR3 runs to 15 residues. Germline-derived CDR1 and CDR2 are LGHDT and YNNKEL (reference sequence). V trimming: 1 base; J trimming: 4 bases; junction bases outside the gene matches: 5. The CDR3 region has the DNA TGTGCCAGCAGCCAAGGGGGGACAGGGATATACGAGCAGTACTTC. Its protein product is CASSQGGTGIYEQYF.

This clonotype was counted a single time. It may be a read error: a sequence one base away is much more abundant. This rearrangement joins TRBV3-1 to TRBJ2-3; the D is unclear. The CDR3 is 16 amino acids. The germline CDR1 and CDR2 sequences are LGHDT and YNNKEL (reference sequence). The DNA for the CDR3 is TGTGCCAGCAGCCAGCCGACTCAAAAGCCCACAGATACGCAGTGTTTT. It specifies CASSQPTQKPTDTQCF.

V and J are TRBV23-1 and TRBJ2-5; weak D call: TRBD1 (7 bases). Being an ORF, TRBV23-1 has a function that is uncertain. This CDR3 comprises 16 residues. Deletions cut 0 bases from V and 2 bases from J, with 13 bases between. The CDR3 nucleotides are TGCGCCAGCAGTCAATCGCGGGGCAGGGGGCAAGAGACCCAGTACTTC. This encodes CASSQSRGRGQETQYF.

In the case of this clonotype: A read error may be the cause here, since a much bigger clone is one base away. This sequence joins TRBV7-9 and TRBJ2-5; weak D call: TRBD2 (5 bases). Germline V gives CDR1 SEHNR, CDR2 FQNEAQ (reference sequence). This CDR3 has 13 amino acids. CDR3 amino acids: CASSPDDWETLYF. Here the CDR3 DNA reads TGTGCCAGCAGCCCAGATGATTGGGAGACCCTGTACTTC.

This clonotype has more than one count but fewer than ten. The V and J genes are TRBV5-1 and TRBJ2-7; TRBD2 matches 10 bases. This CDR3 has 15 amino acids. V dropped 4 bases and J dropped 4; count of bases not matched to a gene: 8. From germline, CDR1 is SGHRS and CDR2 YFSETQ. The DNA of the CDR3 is TGCGCCAGCAGCAACCCAGCGGGAGGGCCGTACGAGCAGTACTTC. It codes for CASSNPAGGPYEQYF.

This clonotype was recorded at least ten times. The CDR3 loop is CASSGRQGLIYEQYF. CDR3 bases: TGTGCCAGCAGCGGCCGACAGGGCCTTATCTACGAGCAGTACTTC. The chain links TRBV14 to TRBJ2-7; the match to TRBD1 covers 7 bases. Trimming took 5 bases from V and 3 from J; bases not matched to a gene: 10. The CDR3 runs 15 residues. Germline CDR1 is SGHDN and CDR2 is FVKESK.

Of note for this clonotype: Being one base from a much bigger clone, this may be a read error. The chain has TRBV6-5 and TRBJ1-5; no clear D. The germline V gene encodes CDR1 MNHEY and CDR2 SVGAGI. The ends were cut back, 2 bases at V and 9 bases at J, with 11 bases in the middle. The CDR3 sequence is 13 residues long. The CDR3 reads CASSYDSVRPQHF. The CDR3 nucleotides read TGTGCCAGCAGTTACGATAGTGTTCGGCCCCAGCATTTT.

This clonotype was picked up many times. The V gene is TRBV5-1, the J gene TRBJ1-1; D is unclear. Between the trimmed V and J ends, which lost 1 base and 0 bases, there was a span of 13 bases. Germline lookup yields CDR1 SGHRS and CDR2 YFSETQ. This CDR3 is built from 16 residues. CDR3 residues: CASSLYPGRMNTEAFF. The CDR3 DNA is TGCGCCAGCAGCTTGTATCCCGGACGGATGAACACTGAAGCTTTCTTT.

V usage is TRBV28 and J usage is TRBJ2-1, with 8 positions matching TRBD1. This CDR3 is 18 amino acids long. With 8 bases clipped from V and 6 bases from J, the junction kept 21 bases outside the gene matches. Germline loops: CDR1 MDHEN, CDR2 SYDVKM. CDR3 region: CASGLRTGLGTGVNEQFF. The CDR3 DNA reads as TGTGCCAGCGGGCTCAGGACAGGGCTTGGGACTGGGGTCAATGAGCAGTTCTTC.

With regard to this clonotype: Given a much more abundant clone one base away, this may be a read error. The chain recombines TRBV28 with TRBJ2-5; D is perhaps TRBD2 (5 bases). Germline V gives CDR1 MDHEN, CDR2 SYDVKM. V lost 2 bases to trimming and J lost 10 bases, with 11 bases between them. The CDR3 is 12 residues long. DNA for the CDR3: TGTGCCAGCAGTTTAAACAGAGGGATCCAGTACTTC. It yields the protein CASSLNRGIQYF.

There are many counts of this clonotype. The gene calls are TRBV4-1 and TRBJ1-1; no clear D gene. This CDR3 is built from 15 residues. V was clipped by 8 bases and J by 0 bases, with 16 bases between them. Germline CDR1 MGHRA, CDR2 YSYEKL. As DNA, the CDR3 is TGCGCCAGCTCTCCAAGACCTATTATGAACACTGAAGCTTTCTTT. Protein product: CASSPRPIMNTEAFF.

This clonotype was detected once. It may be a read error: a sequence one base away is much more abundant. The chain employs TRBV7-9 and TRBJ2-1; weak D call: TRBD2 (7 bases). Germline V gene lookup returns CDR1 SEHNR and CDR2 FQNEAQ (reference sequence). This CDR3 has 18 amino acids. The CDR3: CASGLDRRESLSYNEQFF. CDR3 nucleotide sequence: TGTGCCAGCGGCTTAGACAGGCGGGAGTCGTTGTCCTACAATGAGCAGTTCTTC.